The 16 T cell receptor beta chains listed next were all sequenced from one sample in a study of cytomegalovirus exposure and HLA in healthy donors. The primer mix had 60 Vbeta and 13 Jbeta primers. Sequenced by immunoSEQ multiplex PCR; TCRdb stores in-frame clones only, minus some. The sample consists of around 180,000 clones, around 85% of them appearing once. The sequencing sample was made of PBMCs. These receptors were collected from a boy aged 2-15 years in good health and CMV-seronegative.

The chain is built from TRBV19 and TRBJ2-3; 10 bases line up with TRBD1. The CDR3 runs 14 residues. Per the germline V gene, CDR1 is LNHDA and CDR2 is SQIVND (reference sequence). V lost 5 bases, J lost 7 bases, and 6 bases stayed unmatched. CDR3 residues: CASSDRGHENTQYF. The CDR3 DNA sequence: TGTGCCAGTAGTGACAGGGGGCATGAGAATACGCAGTATTTT.

The J gene is TRBJ2-1, the V gene TRBV29-1; D may be TRBD2 (6 bases). The ends were cut back, 5 bases at V and 8 bases at J, with 22 bases in the middle. The CDR3 is 15 residues long. CDR1 and CDR2 from the germline V gene are SQVTM and ANQGSEA. CDR3 DNA sequence: TGCAGCGTTTACGCGGGACCCGCGGGTCAGGATGAGCAGTTCTTC. The encoded protein is CSVYAGPAGQDEQFF.

This clone has a single count. CDR3 protein: CASSGRTGPNTEAFF. In DNA, the CDR3 is TGTGCCAGCAGTGGAAGAACAGGGCCGAACACTGAAGCTTTCTTT. The chain employs TRBV2 and TRBJ1-1; D might be TRBD1 (6 bases). The germline CDR1 and CDR2 sequences are SNHLY and FYNNEI. The CDR3 totals 15 residues. Trimming removed 4 bases from V and 1 base from J, with 13 bases in between.

The J gene is TRBJ1-4, the V gene TRBV2; 7 nucleotides align to TRBD1. With V trimmed by 5 bases and J by 11 bases, 11 bases remained unmatched. The CDR3 covers 14 residues. Germline-derived CDR1 and CDR2 are SNHLY and FYNNEI. This CDR3 is CASSTGQPRRKLFF. The CDR3 DNA reads as TGTGCCAGCAGTACGGGACAGCCGAGGAGGAAACTGTTTTTT.

The genes are TRBV6-1 and TRBJ2-5; TRBD2 is a possible D gene (5 bases). V was trimmed by 3 bases and J by 5 bases, leaving 13 bases between them. The CDR3 sequence is 14 residues long. Per the germline V gene, CDR1 is MNHNS and CDR2 is SASEGT. The CDR3 DNA reads TGTGCCAGCAGTGACGCCGGGGTCTTCGAGACCCAGTACTTC. This encodes CASSDAGVFETQYF.

V gene TRBV5-4 combines with J gene TRBJ1-1; D is undetermined. The germline gives CDR1 SGHNT, CDR2 YYREEE (reference sequence). The CDR3 has 14 amino acids. V was clipped by 4 bases and J by 8 bases, with 18 bases between them. The CDR3 region is CASSPPGSSSEAFF. The CDR3 DNA is TGTGCCAGCAGCCCGCCCGGGTCCAGTTCCGAAGCTTTCTTT.

This rearrangement joins TRBV9 to TRBJ1-3; no clear D. V was pared by 3 bases and J by 2 bases, with 9 bases between. The CDR3 length is 14 residues. Germline lookup yields CDR1 SGDLS and CDR2 YYNGEE. CDR3 region: CASSGGEPGNTIYF. CDR3 bases: TGTGCCAGCAGCGGGGGAGAGCCTGGAAACACCATATATTTT.

V gene TRBV28 combines with J gene TRBJ2-3; D call uncertain. The germline gives CDR1 MDHEN, CDR2 SYDVKM. V lost 1 base and J lost 0, with 11 bases in between. The CDR3 has 16 amino acids. The DNA of the CDR3 is TGTGCCAGCAGTTTATTTACGCAGACTAGCACAGATACGCAGTATTTT. It is translated as CASSLFTQTSTDTQYF.

J is TRBJ2-7 and V is TRBV15, with TRBD2 as a possible D gene (5 bases). This CDR3 is 13 amino acids long. CDR1 and CDR2 from the germline V gene are LNHNV and YYDKDF (reference sequence). Trimming took 5 bases from V and 7 from J, leaving 15 bases between them. The CDR3 sequence: CATSGTPRGEQYF. The CDR3 nucleotides read TGTGCCACCAGCGGTACCCCCCGGGGAGAGCAGTACTTC.

The rearrangement uses TRBV6-1 and TRBJ1-2; D unresolved. Germline loops: CDR1 MNHNS, CDR2 SASEGT. The CDR3 length is 13 residues. V gave up 10 bases and J gave up 5 bases, with 17 bases separating them. The DNA of the CDR3 is TGTGCCATCAAGTGGGAGGGAGGGTATGGCTACACCTTC. This translates into CAIKWEGGYGYTF.

This sequence joins TRBV5-1 and TRBJ2-4, with 9 nucleotides matching TRBD1. Germline V gives CDR1 SGHRS, CDR2 YFSETQ. After removal of 4 bases from V and 8 bases from J, the junction contained 7 bases not matched to a gene. This CDR3 comprises 14 residues. In DNA form, the CDR3 reads TGCGCCAGCAGCCAAAGGACAGGGGAGGACATTCAGTACTTC. It codes for CASSQRTGEDIQYF. Full variable domain (remainder filled in from reference TRBV5-1 and TRBJ2-4): KAGVTQTPRYLIKTRGQQVTLSCSPISGHRSVSWYQQTPGQGLQFLFEYFSETQRNKGNFPGRFSGRQFSNSRSEMNVSTLELGDSALYLCASSQRTGEDIQYFGAGTRLSVL.

This chain joins TRBV6-5 and TRBJ2-1; 8 bases line up with TRBD2. J lost 9 bases, V lost 10 bases, and 5 bases had no gene match. Germline CDR1 and CDR2: MNHEY and SVGAGI. CDR3 length equals 11 residues. The CDR3 loop reads CATLAGGEQFF. CDR3 sequence (DNA): TGTGCCACCCTGGCGGGGGGTGAGCAGTTCTTC.

The V gene is TRBV28, the J gene TRBJ1-2; weak D call: TRBD1 (5 bases). This CDR3 has 16 residues. V lost 1 base to trimming and J lost 8 bases, with 20 bases between them. The germline CDR1 and CDR2 sequences are MDHEN and SYDVKM. CDR3 region: CASSLYLDSPLCGYTF. In DNA form, the CDR3 reads TGTGCCAGCAGTTTATACCTCGACAGCCCGCTATGCGGCTACACCTTC.

In its sample, this clone was seen a few times. The chain couples TRBV19 to TRBJ2-2; 8 bases align to TRBD1. V was pared by 6 bases and J by 7 bases, with 13 bases of the junction left unmatched. From germline, CDR1 is LNHDA and CDR2 SQIVND (reference sequence). This CDR3 comprises 16 residues. CDR3 nucleotide sequence: TGTGCCAGTAGGTCCGGGACAGGTGGTTCCGGCGGGGAGCTGTTTTTT. Its translation: CASRSGTGGSGGELFF. Using reference TRBV19 and TRBJ2-2 for the parts outside the CDR3, the full variable domain is DGGITQSPKYLFRKEGQNVTLSCEQNLNHDAMYWYRQDPGQGLRLIYYSQIVNDFQKGDIAEGYSVSREKKESFPLTVTSAQKNPTAFYLCASRSGTGGSGGELFFGEGSRLTVL.

The chain links TRBV11-3 to TRBJ2-3; 10 nucleotides match TRBD2. The CDR3 contains 15 residues. The J segment lost 6 bases and the V segment lost 5 bases, leaving 8 bases of the junction unmatched. Germline CDR1 reads SGHNT; CDR2 reads YENEEA. The CDR3 DNA follows: TGTGCCAGCAGCCTAAGGAGAGCGGGGGGGGATACGCAGTATTTT. Its translation: CASSLRRAGGDTQYF.

The V and J genes are TRBV9 and TRBJ2-7, with 9 bases lining up with TRBD1. The length of the CDR3 is 15 residues. With 3 bases clipped from V and 3 bases from J, the junction kept 7 bases outside the gene matches. Germline V CDR1 and CDR2: SGDLS, YYNGEE. CDR3 sequence: CASSAQGQGLYEQYF. Written as DNA, the CDR3 is TGTGCCAGCAGCGCTCAGGGACAGGGTCTCTACGAGCAGTACTTC.